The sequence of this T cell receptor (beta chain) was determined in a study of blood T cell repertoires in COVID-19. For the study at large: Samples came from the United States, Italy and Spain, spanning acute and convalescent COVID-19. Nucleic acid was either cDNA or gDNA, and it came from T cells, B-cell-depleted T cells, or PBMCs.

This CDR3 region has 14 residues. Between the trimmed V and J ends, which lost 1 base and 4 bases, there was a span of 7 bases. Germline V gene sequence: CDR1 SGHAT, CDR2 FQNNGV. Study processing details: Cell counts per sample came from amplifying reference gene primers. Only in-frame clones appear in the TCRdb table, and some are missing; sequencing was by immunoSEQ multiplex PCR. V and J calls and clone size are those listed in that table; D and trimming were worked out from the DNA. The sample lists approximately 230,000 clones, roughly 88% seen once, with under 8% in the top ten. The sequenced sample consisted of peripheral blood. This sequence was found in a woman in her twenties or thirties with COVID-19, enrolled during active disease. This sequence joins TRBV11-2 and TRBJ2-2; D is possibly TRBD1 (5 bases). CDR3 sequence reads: CASSLGQITGELFF. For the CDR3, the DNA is TGTGCCAGCAGCTTAGGACAGATCACCGGGGAGCTGTTTTTT.